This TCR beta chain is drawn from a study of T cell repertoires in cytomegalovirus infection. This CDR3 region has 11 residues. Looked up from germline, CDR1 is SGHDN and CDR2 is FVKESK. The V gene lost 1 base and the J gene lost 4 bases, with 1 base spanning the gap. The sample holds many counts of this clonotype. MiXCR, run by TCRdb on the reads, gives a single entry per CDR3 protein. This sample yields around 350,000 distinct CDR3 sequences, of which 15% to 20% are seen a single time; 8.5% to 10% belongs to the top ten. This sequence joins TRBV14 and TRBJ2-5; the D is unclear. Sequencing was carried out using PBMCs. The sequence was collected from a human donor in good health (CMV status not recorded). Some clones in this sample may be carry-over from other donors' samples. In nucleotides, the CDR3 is TGTGCCAGCAGCCAAGCAGAGACCCAGTACTTC. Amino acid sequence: CASSQAETQYF.